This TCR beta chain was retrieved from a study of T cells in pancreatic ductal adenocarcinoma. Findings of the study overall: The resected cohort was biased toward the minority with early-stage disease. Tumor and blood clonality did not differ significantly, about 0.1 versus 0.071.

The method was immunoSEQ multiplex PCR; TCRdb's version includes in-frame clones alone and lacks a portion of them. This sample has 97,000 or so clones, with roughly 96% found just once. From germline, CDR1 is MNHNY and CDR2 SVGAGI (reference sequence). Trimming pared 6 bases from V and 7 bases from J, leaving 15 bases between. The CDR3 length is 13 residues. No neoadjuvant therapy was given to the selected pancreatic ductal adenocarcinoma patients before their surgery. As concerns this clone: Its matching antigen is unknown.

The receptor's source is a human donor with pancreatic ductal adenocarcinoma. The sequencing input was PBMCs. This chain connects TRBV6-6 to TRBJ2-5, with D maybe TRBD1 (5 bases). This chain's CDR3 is CASSSQGAGTQYF. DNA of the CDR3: TGTGCCAGCAGCTCTCAGGGTGCAGGGACCCAGTACTTC.